Here is one T cell receptor beta chain with its context. This sample is part of a study of blood T cell repertoires in COVID-19. Looking at the study overall: The United States, Italy and Spain were the sources of the acute and convalescent COVID-19 samples. The analysed material was cDNA or gDNA that came from T cells, B-cell-depleted T cells, or PBMCs.

Original handling: By means of reference gene primer amplification, nucleated cell counts were estimated. Sequencing used immunoSEQ multiplex PCR; TCRdb keeps in-frame clones, though not all of them. V, J and clone size are taken as reported in that table, and D and trimming were inferred from the DNA itself. The sample holds roughly 200,000 clones, 65% to 90% seen once. The germline V and J ends were trimmed by 2 bases and 8 bases, with 9 bases remaining between them. Germline values: CDR1 MNHNS, CDR2 SASEGT. This CDR3 contains 13 residues. Participants spanned ages about 18 to 90 years and resided in about 24 US areas.

The sample comprised PBMCs or T cells enriched from blood (not recorded which). The TCR was taken from a woman aged 60-70 years with acute COVID-19. The chain employs TRBV6-1 and TRBJ1-4; D remains ambiguous. The CDR3 sequence is CASSEPGSEKLFF. CDR3 in DNA: TGTGCCAGCAGTGAACCGGGAAGCGAAAAACTGTTTTTT.